This record concerns one T cell receptor (beta chain) sequence. Its antigen remains unknown. This entry comes from a study of cytomegalovirus exposure and HLA in healthy donors. Study-level background: About 200 million T cells yielded 100 million to 130 million unique TCR beta sequences, as an earlier analysis found. Whole-study findings and limits: Association of a missense DCLRE1C variant with TCR beta V- and J-gene trimming was reported in a later analysis. In a later analysis, CMV-associated beta chains were mostly HLA-associated, it appeared.

The PCR contained 60 Vbeta and 13 Jbeta primers. Assay used: immunoSEQ multiplex PCR; TCRdb lists only in-frame clones, some missing. The data show 150,000 or so clones, around 80% seen once. Trimming took 5 bases from V and 1 from J, leaving 24 bases between them. The CDR3 spans 19 residues. Germline lookup yields CDR1 LNHDA and CDR2 SQIVND (reference sequence). Although they were nominally healthy when sampled, donors likely had unrecorded immune exposures. Sequenced: PBMCs. The rearrangement links TRBV19 to TRBJ2-4; maybe TRBD2 (7 bases). The receptor was isolated from a man aged 35-49 years in good health and CMV-seropositive. CDR3 DNA sequence: TGTGCCAGTAGTGGGGGGGCGAAACGGACCACTCTCGCCAAAAACATTCAGTACTTC. This sequence encodes CASSGGAKRTTLAKNIQYF.